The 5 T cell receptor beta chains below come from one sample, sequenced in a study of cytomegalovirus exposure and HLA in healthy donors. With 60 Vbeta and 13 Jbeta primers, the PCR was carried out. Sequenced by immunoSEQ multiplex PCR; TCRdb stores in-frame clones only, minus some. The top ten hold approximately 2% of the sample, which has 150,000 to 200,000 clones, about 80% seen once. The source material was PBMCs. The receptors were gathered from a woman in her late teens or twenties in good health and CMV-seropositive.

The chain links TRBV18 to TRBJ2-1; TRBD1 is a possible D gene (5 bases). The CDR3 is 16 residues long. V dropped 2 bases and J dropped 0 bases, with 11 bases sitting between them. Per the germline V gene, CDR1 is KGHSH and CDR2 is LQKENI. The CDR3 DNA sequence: TGTGCCAGCTCACCAACAGGCCTGAGCTCCTACAATGAGCAGTTCTTC. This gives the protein CASSPTGLSSYNEQFF.

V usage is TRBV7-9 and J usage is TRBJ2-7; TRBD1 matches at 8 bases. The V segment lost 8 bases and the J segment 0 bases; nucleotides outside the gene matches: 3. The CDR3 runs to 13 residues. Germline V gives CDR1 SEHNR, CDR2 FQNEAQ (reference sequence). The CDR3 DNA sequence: TGTGCCAGCCAGGGGGCTTCCTCCTACGAGCAGTACTTC. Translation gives CASQGASSYEQYF.

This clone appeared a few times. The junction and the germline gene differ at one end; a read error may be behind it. CDR3: CASSQEGLAGGLGVKNSQYF. The DNA of the CDR3 is TGTGCCAGCAGCCAAGAAGGGCTAGCGGGGGGTTTGGGGGTCAAAAACAGTCAGTACTTC. This chain connects TRBV4-2 to TRBJ2-4; 11 nucleotides match TRBD2. Germline values: CDR1 LGHNA, CDR2 YNFKEQ. This CDR3 is 20 amino acids long.

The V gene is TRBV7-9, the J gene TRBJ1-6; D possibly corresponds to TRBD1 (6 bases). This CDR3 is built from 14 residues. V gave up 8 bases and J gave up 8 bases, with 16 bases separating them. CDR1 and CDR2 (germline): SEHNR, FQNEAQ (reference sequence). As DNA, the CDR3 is TGTGCCAGCGGGGGCGCAATTATAGATTCACCCCTCCACTTT. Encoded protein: CASGGAIIDSPLHF.

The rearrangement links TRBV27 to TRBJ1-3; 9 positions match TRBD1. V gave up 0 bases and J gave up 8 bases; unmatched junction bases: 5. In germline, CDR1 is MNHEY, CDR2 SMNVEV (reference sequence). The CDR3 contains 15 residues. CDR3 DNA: TGTGCCAGCAGTTTATCAGGACAGGGGAGGGACACCATATATTTT. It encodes CASSLSGQGRDTIYF.